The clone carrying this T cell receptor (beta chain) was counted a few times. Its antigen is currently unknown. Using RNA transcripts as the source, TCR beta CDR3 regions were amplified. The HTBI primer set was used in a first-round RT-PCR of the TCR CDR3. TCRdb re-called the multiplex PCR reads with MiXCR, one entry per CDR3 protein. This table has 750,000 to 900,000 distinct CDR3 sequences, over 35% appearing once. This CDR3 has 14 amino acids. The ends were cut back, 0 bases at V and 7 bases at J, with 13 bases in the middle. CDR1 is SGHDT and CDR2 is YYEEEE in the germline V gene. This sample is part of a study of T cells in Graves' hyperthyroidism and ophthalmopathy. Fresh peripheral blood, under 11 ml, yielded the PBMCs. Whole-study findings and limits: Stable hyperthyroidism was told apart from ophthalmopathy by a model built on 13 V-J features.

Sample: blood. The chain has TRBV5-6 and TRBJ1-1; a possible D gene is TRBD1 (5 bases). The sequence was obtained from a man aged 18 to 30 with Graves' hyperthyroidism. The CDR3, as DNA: TGTGCCAGCAGCTTGGGGATCGTAGACAGTGAAGCTTTCTTT. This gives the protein CASSLGIVDSEAFF. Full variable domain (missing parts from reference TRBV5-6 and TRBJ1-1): DAGVTQSPTHLIKTRGQQVTLRCSPKSGHDTVSWYQQALGQGPQFIFQYYEEEERQRGNFPDRFSGHQFPNYSSELNVNALLLGDSALYLCASSLGIVDSEAFFGQGTRLTVV.